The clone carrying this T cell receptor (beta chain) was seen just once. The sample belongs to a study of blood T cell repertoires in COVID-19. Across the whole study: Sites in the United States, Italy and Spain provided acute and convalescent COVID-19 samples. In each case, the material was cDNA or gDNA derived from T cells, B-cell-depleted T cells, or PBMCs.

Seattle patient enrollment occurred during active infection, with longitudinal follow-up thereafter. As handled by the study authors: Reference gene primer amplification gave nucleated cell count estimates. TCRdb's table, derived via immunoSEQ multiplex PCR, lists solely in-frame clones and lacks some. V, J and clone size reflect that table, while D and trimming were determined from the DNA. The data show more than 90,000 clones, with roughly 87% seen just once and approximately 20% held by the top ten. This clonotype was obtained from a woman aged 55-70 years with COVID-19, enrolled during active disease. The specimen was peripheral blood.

The CDR3 DNA reads as TGTGCCTGGAGTGTACTCCTAGGAGGGACTGAAGCTTTCTTT. Translating gives CAWSVLLGGTEAFF. The V call is TRBV30, the J call TRBJ1-1; D call uncertain. Germline assignment: CDR1 GTSNPN and CDR2 SVGIG (reference sequence). The CDR3 totals 14 residues. Trimming took 0 bases from V and 5 from J, leaving 13 bases between them.